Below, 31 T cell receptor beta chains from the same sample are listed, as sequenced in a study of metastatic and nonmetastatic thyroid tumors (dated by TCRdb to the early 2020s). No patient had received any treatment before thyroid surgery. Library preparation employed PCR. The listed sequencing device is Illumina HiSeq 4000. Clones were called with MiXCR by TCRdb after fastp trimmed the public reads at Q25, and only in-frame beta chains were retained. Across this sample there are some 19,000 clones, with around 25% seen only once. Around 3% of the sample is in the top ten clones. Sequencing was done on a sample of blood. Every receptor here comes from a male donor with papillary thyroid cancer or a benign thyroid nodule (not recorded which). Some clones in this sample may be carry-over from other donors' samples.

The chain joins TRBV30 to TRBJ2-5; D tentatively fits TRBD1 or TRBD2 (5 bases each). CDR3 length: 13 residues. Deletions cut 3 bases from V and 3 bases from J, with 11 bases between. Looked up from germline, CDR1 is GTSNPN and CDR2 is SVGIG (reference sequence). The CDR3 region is CAWSTGTKETQYF. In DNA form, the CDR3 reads TGTGCCTGGAGCACCGGGACCAAAGAGACCCAGTACTTC. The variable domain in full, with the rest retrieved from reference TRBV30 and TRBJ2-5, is SQTIHQWPATLVQPVGSPLSLECTVEGTSNPNLYWYRQAAGRGLQLLFYSVGIGQISSEVPQNLSASRPQDRQFILSSKKLLLSDSGFYLCAWSTGTKETQYFGPGTRLLVL.

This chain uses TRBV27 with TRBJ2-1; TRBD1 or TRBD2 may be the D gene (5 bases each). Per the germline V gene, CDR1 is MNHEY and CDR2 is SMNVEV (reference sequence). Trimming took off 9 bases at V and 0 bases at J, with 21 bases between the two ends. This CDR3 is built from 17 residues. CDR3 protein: CASSPGAGPSSYNEQFF. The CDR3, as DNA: TGTGCCAGTTCACCCGGGGCAGGGCCCAGCTCCTACAATGAGCAGTTCTTC.

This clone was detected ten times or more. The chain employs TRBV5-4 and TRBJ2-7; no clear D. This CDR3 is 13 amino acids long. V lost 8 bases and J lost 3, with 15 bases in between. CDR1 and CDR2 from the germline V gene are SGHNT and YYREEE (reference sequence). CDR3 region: CASSTTDRYEQYF. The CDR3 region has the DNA TGTGCCAGTAGTACAACGGACCGCTACGAGCAGTACTTC.

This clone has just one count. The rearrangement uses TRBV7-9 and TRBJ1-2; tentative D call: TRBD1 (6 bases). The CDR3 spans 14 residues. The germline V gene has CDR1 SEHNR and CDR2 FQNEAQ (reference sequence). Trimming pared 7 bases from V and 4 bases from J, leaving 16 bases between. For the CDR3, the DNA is TGTGCCAGCACCAGCCGGGACAAGGGCTATGGCTACACCTTC. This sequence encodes CASTSRDKGYGYTF.

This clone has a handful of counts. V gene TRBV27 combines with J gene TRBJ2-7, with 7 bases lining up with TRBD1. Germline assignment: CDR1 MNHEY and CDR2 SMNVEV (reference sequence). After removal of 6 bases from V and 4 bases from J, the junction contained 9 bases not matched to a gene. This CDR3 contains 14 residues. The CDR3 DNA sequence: TGTGCCAGCAGATCGCAGGGGGTGAATTACGAGCAGTACTTC. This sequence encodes CASRSQGVNYEQYF.

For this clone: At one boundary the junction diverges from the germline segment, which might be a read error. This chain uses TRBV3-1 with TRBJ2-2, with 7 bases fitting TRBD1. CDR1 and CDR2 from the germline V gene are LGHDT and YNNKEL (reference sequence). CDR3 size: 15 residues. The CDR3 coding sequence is TGTGCCAGCAGCCCAGGGGGACGGAACACCTGGGAGCTGTTCTTT. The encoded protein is CASSPGGRNTWELFF.

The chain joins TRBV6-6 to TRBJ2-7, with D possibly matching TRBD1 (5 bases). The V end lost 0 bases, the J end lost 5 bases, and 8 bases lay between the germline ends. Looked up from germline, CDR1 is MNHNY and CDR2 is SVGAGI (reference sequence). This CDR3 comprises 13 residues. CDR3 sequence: CASSYSGLNEQYF. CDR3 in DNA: TGTGCCAGCAGTTACTCGGGGCTTAACGAGCAGTACTTC.

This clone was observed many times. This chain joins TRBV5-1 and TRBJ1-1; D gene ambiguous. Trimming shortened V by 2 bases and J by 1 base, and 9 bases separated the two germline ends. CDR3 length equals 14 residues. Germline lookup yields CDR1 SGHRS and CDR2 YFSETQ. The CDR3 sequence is CASSFALGNTEAFF. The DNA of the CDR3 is TGCGCCAGCAGCTTCGCCTTGGGGAACACTGAAGCTTTCTTT.

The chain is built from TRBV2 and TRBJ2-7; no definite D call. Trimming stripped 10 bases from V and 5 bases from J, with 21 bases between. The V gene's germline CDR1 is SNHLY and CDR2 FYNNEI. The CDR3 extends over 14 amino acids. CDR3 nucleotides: TGTGCCACCAGAAGGCAGGAAGCTAGAAACGAGCAGTACTTC. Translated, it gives CATRRQEARNEQYF.

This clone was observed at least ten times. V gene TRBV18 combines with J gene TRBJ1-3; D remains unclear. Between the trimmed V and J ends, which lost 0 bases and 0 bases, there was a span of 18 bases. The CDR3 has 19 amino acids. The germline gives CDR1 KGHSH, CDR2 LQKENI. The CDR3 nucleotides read TGTGCCAGCTCACCACCGTCGGCAGGCGTCTACTTCTCTGGAAACACCATATATTTT. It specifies CASSPPSAGVYFSGNTIYF.

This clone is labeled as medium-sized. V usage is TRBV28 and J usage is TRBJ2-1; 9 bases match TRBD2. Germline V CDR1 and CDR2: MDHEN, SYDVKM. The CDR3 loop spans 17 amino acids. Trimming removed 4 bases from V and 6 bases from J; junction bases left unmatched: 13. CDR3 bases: TGTGCCAGCAGTTCGCCCAGGCGGTTAGCGGGAGCCAATGAGCAGTTCTTC. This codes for CASSSPRRLAGANEQFF.

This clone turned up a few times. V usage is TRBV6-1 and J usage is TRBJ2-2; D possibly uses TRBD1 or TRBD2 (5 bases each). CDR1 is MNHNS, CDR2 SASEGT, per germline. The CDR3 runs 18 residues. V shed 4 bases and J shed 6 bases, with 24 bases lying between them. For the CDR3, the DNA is TGTGCCAGCAGTGGGGGGTTCATAGTGGGCCAGGGTGCCGGGGAGCTGTTTTTT. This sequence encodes CASSGGFIVGQGAGELFF.

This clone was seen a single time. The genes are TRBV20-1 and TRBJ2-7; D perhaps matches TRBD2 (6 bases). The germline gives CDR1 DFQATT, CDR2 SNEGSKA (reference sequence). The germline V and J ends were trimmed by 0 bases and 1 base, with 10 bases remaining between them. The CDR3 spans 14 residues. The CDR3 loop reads CSARDGGTSYEQYF. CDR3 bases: TGCAGTGCTAGAGATGGCGGGACTTCCTACGAGCAGTACTTC.

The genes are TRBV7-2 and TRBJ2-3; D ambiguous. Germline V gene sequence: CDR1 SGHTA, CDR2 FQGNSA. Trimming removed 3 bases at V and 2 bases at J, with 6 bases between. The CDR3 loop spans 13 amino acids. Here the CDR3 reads CASSFGLTDTQYF. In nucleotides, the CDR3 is TGTGCCAGCAGCTTCGGCCTCACAGATACGCAGTATTTT.

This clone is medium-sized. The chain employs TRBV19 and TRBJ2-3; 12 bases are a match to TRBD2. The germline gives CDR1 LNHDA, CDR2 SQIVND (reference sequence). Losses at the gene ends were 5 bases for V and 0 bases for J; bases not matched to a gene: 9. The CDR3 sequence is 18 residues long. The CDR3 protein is CASSGGLAGTPSTDTQYF. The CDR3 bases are TGTGCCAGTAGTGGAGGACTAGCGGGGACTCCTAGCACAGATACGCAGTATTTT.

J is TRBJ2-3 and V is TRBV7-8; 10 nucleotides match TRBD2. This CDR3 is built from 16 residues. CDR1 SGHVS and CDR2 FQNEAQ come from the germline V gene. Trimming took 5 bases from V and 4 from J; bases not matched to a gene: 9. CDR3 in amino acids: CASSRYSSGRPDTQYF. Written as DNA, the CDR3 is TGTGCCAGCAGCCGCTATTCTAGCGGGAGACCAGATACGCAGTATTTT.

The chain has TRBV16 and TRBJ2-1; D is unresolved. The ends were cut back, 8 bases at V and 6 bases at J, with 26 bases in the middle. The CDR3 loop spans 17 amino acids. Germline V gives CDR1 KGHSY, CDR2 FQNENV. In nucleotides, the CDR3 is TGTGCCAGCCTGGGGATAGCCCGGTCCTCTTCTCGCAATGAGCAGTTCTTC. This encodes CASLGIARSSSRNEQFF.

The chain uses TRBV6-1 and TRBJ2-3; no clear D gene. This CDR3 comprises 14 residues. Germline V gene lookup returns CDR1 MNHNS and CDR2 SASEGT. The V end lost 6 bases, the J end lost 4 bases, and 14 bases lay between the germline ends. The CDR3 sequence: CASSPRQKADTQYF. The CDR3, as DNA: TGTGCCAGCAGCCCCCGCCAAAAGGCAGATACGCAGTATTTT.

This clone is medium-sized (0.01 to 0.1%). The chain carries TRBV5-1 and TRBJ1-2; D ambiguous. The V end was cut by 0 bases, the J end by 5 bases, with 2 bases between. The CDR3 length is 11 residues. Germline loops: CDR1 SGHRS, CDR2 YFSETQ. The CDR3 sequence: CASSLGYGYTF. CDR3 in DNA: TGCGCCAGCAGCTTGGGGTATGGCTACACCTTC.

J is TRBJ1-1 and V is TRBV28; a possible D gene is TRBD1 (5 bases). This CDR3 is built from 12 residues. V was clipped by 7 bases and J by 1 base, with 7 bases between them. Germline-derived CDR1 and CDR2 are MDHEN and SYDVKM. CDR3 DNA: TGTGCCAGCACGGGGGGGAACACTGAAGCTTTCTTT. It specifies CASTGGNTEAFF.

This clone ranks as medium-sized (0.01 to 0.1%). The CDR3 loop is CASSLPRGEQYF. The CDR3 DNA is TGTGCCAGCAGCCTTCCCAGGGGTGAGCAGTACTTC. The chain recombines TRBV7-8 with TRBJ2-7; D possibly corresponds to TRBD1 (6 bases). The ends were cut back, 5 bases at V and 7 bases at J, with 12 bases in the middle. The CDR3 has 12 residues. Germline V gives CDR1 SGHVS, CDR2 FQNEAQ.

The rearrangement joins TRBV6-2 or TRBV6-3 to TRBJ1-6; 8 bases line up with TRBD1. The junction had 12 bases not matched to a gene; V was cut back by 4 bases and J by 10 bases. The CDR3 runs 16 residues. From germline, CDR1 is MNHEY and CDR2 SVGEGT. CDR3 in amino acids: CASSLSTGTGHSPLHF. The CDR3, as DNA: TGTGCCAGCAGTTTATCCACCGGGACAGGTCACTCACCCCTCCACTTT.

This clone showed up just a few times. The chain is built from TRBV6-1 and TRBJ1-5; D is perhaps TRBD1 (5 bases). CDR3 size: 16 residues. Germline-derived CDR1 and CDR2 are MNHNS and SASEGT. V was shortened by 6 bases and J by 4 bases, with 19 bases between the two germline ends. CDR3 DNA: TGTGCCAGCAGCGCTGCTGTAGGGCAGGGTAATCAGCCCCAGCATTTT. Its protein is CASSAAVGQGNQPQHF.

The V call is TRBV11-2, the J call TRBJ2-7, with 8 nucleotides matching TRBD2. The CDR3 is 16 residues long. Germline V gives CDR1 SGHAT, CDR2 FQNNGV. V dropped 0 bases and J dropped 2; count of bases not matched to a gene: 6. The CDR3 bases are TGTGCCAGCAGCTTAGATTTTGCGGGAGGAGCCTACGAGCAGTACTTC. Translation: CASSLDFAGGAYEQYF.

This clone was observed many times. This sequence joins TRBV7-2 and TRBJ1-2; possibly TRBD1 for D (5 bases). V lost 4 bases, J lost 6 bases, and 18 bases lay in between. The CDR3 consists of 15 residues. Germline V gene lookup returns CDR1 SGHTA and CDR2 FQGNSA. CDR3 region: CASSWGPTLEDGYTF. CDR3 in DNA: TGTGCCAGCAGCTGGGGACCCACATTGGAGGATGGCTACACCTTC.

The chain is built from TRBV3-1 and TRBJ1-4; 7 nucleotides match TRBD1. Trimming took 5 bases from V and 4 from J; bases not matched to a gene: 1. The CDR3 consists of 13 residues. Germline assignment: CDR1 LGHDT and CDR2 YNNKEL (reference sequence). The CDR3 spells CASSGQVNEKLFF. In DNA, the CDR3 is TGTGCCAGCAGCGGACAGGTTAATGAAAAACTGTTTTTT. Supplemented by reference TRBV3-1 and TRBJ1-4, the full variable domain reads DTAVSQTPKYLVTQMGNDKSIKCEQNLGHDTMYWYKQDSKKFLKIMFSYNNKELIINETVPNRFSPKSPDKAHLNLHINSLELGDSAVYFCASSGQVNEKLFFGSGTQLSVL.

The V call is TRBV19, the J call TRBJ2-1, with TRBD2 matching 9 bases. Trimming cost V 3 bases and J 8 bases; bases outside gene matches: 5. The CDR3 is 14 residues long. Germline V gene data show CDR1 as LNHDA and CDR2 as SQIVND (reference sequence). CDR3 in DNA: TGTGCCAGTAGTATCGGGACTAGCTTGGATGAGCAGTTCTTC. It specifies CASSIGTSLDEQFF.

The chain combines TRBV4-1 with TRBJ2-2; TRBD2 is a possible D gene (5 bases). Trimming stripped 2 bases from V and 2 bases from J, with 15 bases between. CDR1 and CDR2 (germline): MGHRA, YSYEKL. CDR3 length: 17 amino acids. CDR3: CASSQSPRGVNTGELFF. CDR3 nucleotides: TGCGCCAGCAGCCAATCCCCTCGGGGAGTAAACACCGGGGAGCTGTTTTTT.

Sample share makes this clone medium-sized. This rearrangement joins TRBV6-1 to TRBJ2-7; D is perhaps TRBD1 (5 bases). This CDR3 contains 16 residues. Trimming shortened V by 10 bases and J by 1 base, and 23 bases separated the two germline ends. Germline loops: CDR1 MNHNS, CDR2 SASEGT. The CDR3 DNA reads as TGTGCCACTCAGCGTTCGAGTGGACAAGGGTCCTACGAGCAGTACTTC. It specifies CATQRSSGQGSYEQYF.

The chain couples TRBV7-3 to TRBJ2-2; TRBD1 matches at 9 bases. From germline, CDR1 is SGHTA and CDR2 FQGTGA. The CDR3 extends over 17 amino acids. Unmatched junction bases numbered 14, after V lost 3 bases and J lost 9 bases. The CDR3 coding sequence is TGTGCCAGCAGCTTTCTGGCTACAGGGGGCCCAAGCCGGGAGCTGTTTTTT. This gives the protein CASSFLATGGPSRELFF.

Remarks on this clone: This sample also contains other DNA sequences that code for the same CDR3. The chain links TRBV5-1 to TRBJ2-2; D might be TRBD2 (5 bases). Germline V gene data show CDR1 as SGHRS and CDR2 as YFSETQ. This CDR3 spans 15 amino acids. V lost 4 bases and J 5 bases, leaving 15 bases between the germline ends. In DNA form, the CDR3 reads TGCGCCAGCAGCCTTACCAGCGGAGAAACCGGGGAGCTGTTTTTT. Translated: CASSLTSGETGELFF.